This T cell receptor (beta chain) is drawn from a study of PD-1 and CTLA-4 blockade in melanoma. Data came from immunoSEQ multiplex PCR; TCRdb stores just in-frame clones and leaves some out. This table holds some 15,000 clones, around 72% found once. Source: CD8+ T cells from peripheral blood, taken before anti-PD-1 treatment. The TCR was taken from a human donor with melanoma.

In nucleotides, the CDR3 is TGTGCCAGCGAGGACTACGAGCAGTACTTC. Encoded protein: CASEDYEQYF. The V gene is TRBV6-5, the J gene TRBJ2-7; D not certain. Deletions cut 8 bases from V and 3 bases from J, with 5 bases between. CDR1 and CDR2 from the germline V gene are MNHEY and SVGAGI. The CDR3 loop spans 10 amino acids.